This T cell receptor (beta chain) was documented in a study of T cell responses to AZD1222 COVID-19 vaccine. Study overall: Recipients boosted at about 4 weeks or about 12 weeks are pooled. Study observations and caveats: At 160-218 and 743-854, vaccine-associated CD4 TCRs were dominant, and they spanned spike. Of the AZD1222 recipients, only 5 or 6 were seropositive at baseline. Spike-specific TCR breadth and depth were elevated following two AZD1222 doses.

About this clone: Its cognate antigen is unknown.

The data were produced by immunoSEQ multiplex PCR, yet TCRdb's version contains in-frame clones alone and is incomplete. This table has 130,000 or so clones, around nine tenths appearing once. Germline V gene data show CDR1 as ENHRY and CDR2 as SYGVKD. Deletions cut 7 bases from V and 0 bases from J, with 13 bases between. The CDR3 has 14 residues. Specimen: peripheral blood, collected on day 0 of AZD1222 vaccination. This chain joins TRBV10-3 and TRBJ2-7; tentative D call: TRBD1 (6 bases). This TCR came from an adult in good health. CDR3 residues: CAITRTASSYEQYF. The CDR3 DNA is TGTGCCATCACCCGGACAGCTAGCTCCTACGAGCAGTACTTC.